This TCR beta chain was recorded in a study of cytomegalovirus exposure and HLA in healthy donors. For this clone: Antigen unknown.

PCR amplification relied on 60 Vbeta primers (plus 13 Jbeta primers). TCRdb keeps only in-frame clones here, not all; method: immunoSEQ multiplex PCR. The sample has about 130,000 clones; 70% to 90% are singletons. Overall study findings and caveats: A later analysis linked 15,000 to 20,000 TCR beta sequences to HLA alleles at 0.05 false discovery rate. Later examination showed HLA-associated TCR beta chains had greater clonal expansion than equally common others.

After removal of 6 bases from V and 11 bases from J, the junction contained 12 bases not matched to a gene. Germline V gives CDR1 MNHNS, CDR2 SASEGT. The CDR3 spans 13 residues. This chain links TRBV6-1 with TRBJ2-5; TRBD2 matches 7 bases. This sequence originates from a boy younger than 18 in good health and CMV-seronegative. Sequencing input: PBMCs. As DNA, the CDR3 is TGTGCCAGCAGGAGGGGAGGAGGGCGGGAGCAGTACTTC. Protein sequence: CASRRGGGREQYF.